The 21 T cell receptor beta chains below come from one sample, sequenced in a study of vaccination and CD4 T cells after COVID-19. At the Johns Hopkins FTIC core, DNA taken from cultured CD4+ T cells was sequenced by way of the Oncomine TCR Beta short-read assay. TCRdb re-derived calls from the PCR reads in MiXCR, one entry per CDR3 protein. This sample has about 18,000 distinct CDR3 sequences, with approximately 48% found just once. Treatment here: roughly 11-day PBMC culture with coronavirus spike peptide pools or control peptides (ViraFEST assay). The antigens of these receptors remain unknown. Material: CD4+ T cells from blood, cultured in vitro. These receptors were taken from a human donor who had recovered from COVID-19.

The rearrangement joins TRBV20-1 to TRBJ2-1; 7 bases map to TRBD2. CDR3 length: 16 residues. Germline trimming cut 5 bases from V and 4 bases from J; bases unmatched to any gene: 14. Germline V gives CDR1 DFQATT, CDR2 SNEGSKA (reference sequence). The CDR3 nucleotides read TGCAGTGCTGAGACTTTTAGCGGGTCCGCTTACAATGAGCAGTTCTTC. Protein product: CSAETFSGSAYNEQFF.

This clonotype was detected a few times. The gene calls are TRBV19 and TRBJ2-5; D unresolved. Trimming took off 6 bases at V and 5 bases at J, with 10 bases between the two ends. The CDR3 extends over 12 amino acids. Per the germline V gene, CDR1 is LNHDA and CDR2 is SQIVND (reference sequence). CDR3 in amino acids: CASSRLGETQYF. CDR3 DNA sequence: TGTGCCAGTAGCCGACTTGGGGAGACCCAGTACTTC. The full variable domain, its missing parts supplied by reference TRBV19 and TRBJ2-5, is DGGITQSPKYLFRKEGQNVTLSCEQNLNHDAMYWYRQDPGQGLRLIYYSQIVNDFQKGDIAEGYSVSREKKESFPLTVTSAQKNPTAFYLCASSRLGETQYFGPGTRLLVL.

In this sample, this clonotype turned up once. The chain carries TRBV20-1 and TRBJ1-1, with D tentatively TRBD1 (5 bases). Trimming took 0 bases from V and 4 from J, leaving 15 bases between them. The CDR3 has 15 amino acids. Germline CDR1 DFQATT, CDR2 SNEGSKA (reference sequence). In DNA form, the CDR3 reads TGCAGTGCTAGAGATAGGGGTTTTTGGGGCACTGAAGCTTTCTTT. Encoded protein: CSARDRGFWGTEAFF.

This clonotype appeared a few times. The chain uses TRBV6-1 and TRBJ1-6, with D tentatively TRBD1 (6 bases). Germline V lookup: CDR1 MNHNS, CDR2 SASEGT. This CDR3 is built from 15 residues. The V and J ends lost 5 bases and 11 bases respectively, with 19 bases between them. The CDR3 protein is CASSTPGQRDPPLHF. As DNA, the CDR3 is TGTGCCAGCAGTACCCCGGGACAACGGGATCCACCCCTCCACTTT.

Only a few counts were recorded for this clonotype. The gene calls are TRBV21-1 and TRBJ1-2. TRBV21-1 is marked as a pseudogene. The CDR3 loop spans 13 amino acids. CDR3: CANLHGFWNGYTF. The CDR3 DNA is TGTGCCAACCTACACGGGTTTTGGAATGGCTACACCTTC.

This chain joins TRBV10-2 and TRBJ1-1; no reliable D call. The CDR3 sequence is 13 residues long. The V and J ends lost 4 bases and 0 bases respectively, with 6 bases between them. Germline values: CDR1 WSHSY, CDR2 SAAADI. The CDR3 here is CASSVALNTEAFF. In DNA, the CDR3 is TGCGCCAGCAGTGTGGCCCTGAACACTGAAGCTTTCTTT.

This clonotype has a handful of counts. The chain employs TRBV27 and TRBJ2-1; the D is unclear. CDR3 length equals 14 residues. The germline V gene encodes CDR1 MNHEY and CDR2 SMNVEV (reference sequence). V was shortened by 3 bases and J by 1 base, with 7 bases between the two germline ends. The CDR3 nucleotides read TGTGCCAGCAGTTTGGGCTATTCCTACAATGAGCAGTTCTTC. It encodes CASSLGYSYNEQFF.

A few counts support this clonotype. The chain is built from TRBV20-1 and TRBJ2-1, with unresolved D. Germline V lookup: CDR1 DFQATT, CDR2 SNEGSKA (reference sequence). CDR3 length: 14 residues. Trimming removed 4 bases at V and 0 bases at J, with 10 bases between. The CDR3 reads CSAIRTSSYNEQFF. The CDR3 DNA is TGCAGTGCTATCCGAACCAGCTCCTACAATGAGCAGTTCTTC.

This clonotype has more than one count but fewer than ten. The rearrangement joins TRBV11-2 to TRBJ2-5; D is unclear. This CDR3 has 12 residues. V shed 1 base and J shed 5 bases, with 5 bases lying between them. Looked up from germline, CDR1 is SGHAT and CDR2 is FQNNGV. The CDR3 nucleotides read TGTGCCAGCAGCTTAGGATCGGAGACCCAGTACTTC. As protein: CASSLGSETQYF.

The rearrangement links TRBV6-1 to TRBJ1-1, with D possibly matching TRBD1 (6 bases). Germline CDR1 and CDR2: MNHNS and SASEGT. V lost 6 bases and J 1 base, leaving 12 bases between the germline ends. CDR3 size: 14 residues. CDR3 sequence (DNA): TGTGCCAGCAGCTTCAGGGGAGGGAACACTGAAGCTTTCTTT. Translation gives CASSFRGGNTEAFF.

CDR3 residues: CTGAGREGLSETQYF. CDR3 sequence (DNA): TGCACCGGGGCGGGGCGGGAGGGCCTCTCAGAGACCCAGTACTTC. The rearrangement links TRBV20-1 to TRBJ2-5; 9 bases align to TRBD2. The CDR3 covers 15 residues. The germline V gene has CDR1 DFQATT and CDR2 SNEGSKA (reference sequence).

This sequence joins TRBV2 and TRBJ1-5; D is undetermined. The CDR3 has 14 amino acids. Between the trimmed V and J ends, which lost 8 bases and 0 bases, there was a span of 11 bases. Germline lookup yields CDR1 SNHLY and CDR2 FYNNEI. As DNA, the CDR3 is TGTGCCAGCGGGAGGGCTTATAGCAATCAGCCCCAGCATTTT. Its translation is CASGRAYSNQPQHF.

This clonotype has more than one count but fewer than ten. The chain has TRBV6-1 and TRBJ1-6, with D unresolved. Germline V CDR1 and CDR2: MNHNS, SASEGT. The CDR3 is made up of 13 amino acids. V lost 6 bases and J lost 4, with 7 bases in between. The CDR3 sequence: CASRATYNSPLHF. The DNA of the CDR3 is TGTGCCAGCAGGGCAACTTATAATTCACCCCTCCACTTT.

In the case of this clonotype: One end of the junction fails to match germline, which may point to a read error. This rearrangement joins TRBV7-2 to TRBJ2-2; TRBD1 matches 11 bases. Germline CDR1 is SGHTA and CDR2 is FQGNSA. The CDR3 is 17 amino acids. The CDR3 nucleotides are TGTGCCAGCAGCCCCTGGACAGGGGGCGCGAACACCGGGGAGCGGTTTTTT. Its translation is CASSPWTGGANTGERFF.

The count of this clonotype is one. The chain has TRBV27 and TRBJ2-1, with 10 bases fitting TRBD2. Losses at the gene ends were 4 bases for V and 10 bases for J; bases not matched to a gene: 13. The CDR3 has 16 residues. Germline V lookup: CDR1 MNHEY, CDR2 SMNVEV (reference sequence). The CDR3 DNA follows: TGTGCCAGCAGTTATGTCGGTAGCGGGAGGTTCAACGAGCAGTTCTTC. Translation: CASSYVGSGRFNEQFF.

This clonotype was detected once. J is TRBJ2-7 and V is TRBV7-9, with TRBD1 identical over 7 bases. The CDR3 has 13 residues. Germline trimming cut 5 bases from V and 3 bases from J; bases unmatched to any gene: 4. CDR1 is SEHNR and CDR2 is FQNEAQ in the germline V gene (reference sequence). CDR3 bases: TGTGCCAGCAGCCACAGGGGTGTCTACGAGCAGTACTTC. Translated, it gives CASSHRGVYEQYF. The whole variable domain, remainder taken from reference TRBV7-9 and TRBJ2-7, is DTGVSQNPRHKITKRGQNVTFRCDPISEHNRLYWYRQTLGQGPEFLTYFQNEAQLEKSRLLSDRFSAERPKGSFSTLEIQRTEQGDSAMYLCASSHRGVYEQYFGPGTRLTVT.

This clonotype showed up just a few times. J is TRBJ2-1 and V is TRBV20-1; possible D gene TRBD1, 6 bases. This CDR3 is 12 amino acids long. Looked up from germline, CDR1 is DFQATT and CDR2 is SNEGSKA (reference sequence). The V end lost 7 bases, the J end lost 6 bases, and 13 bases lay between the germline ends. The DNA for the CDR3 is TGCAGTGGCGAGGGGGAAACCAATGAGCAGTTCTTC. It yields the protein CSGEGETNEQFF.

Only a few counts were recorded for this clonotype. This chain uses TRBV15 with TRBJ2-5, with D possibly TRBD2 on 5 matching bases. The CDR3 covers 13 residues. Per germline, CDR1 LNHNV and CDR2 YYDKDF (reference sequence). The V and J ends lost 0 bases and 5 bases respectively, with 7 bases between them. CDR3 DNA: TGTGCCACCAGCAGAGATTTAGCGGAGACCCAGTACTTC. It is translated as CATSRDLAETQYF. Looking up the rest from reference TRBV15 and TRBJ2-5 gives the full variable domain: DAMVIQNPRYQVTQFGKPVTLSCSQTLNHNVMYWYQQKSSQAPKLLFHYYDKDFNNEADTPDNFQSRRPNTSFCFLDIRSPGLGDTAMYLCATSRDLAETQYFGPGTRLLVL.

This clonotype was counted only a few times. The gene calls are TRBV27 and TRBJ2-5; 13 nucleotides match TRBD2. The CDR3 covers 17 residues. Losses at the gene ends were 5 bases for V and 2 bases for J; bases not matched to a gene: 8. Germline values: CDR1 MNHEY, CDR2 SMNVEV (reference sequence). CDR3 coding DNA: TGTGCCAGCAGTCCAATTGGGACTAGCGGGATTCAAGAGACCCAGTACTTC. This sequence encodes CASSPIGTSGIQETQYF.

V usage is TRBV7-9 and J usage is TRBJ2-5, with D tentatively TRBD2 (5 bases). With 2 bases removed from V and 2 bases from J, the gap between germline ends came to 6 bases. There are 13 residues in the CDR3. Per germline, CDR1 SEHNR and CDR2 FQNEAQ (reference sequence). The CDR3 DNA sequence: TGTGCCAGCAGCTTATCGGGACAAGAGACCCAGTACTTC. As protein: CASSLSGQETQYF.

The chain joins TRBV11-2 to TRBJ2-2, with TRBD2 as a possible D gene (5 bases). The germline V and J ends were trimmed by 1 base and 0 bases, with 6 bases remaining between them. Per the germline V gene, CDR1 is SGHAT and CDR2 is FQNNGV. The CDR3 contains 15 residues. CDR3 loop: CASSLGTPNTGELFF. The DNA of the CDR3 is TGTGCCAGCAGCTTAGGGACTCCGAACACCGGGGAGCTGTTTTTT.